These 11 T cell receptor beta chains originate from one sample sequenced in a study of Graves' ophthalmopathy and Graves' hyperthyroidism. RNA transcripts provided the template for amplifying TCR beta CDR3 regions. Second-round multiplex PCR followed a first-round RT-PCR using HTBI primers. One entry per CDR3 protein results from TCRdb running MiXCR on the multiplex PCR reads. Of over a million distinct CDR3 sequences listed, less than 45% are singletons. The sequencing sample was made of peripheral blood or thyroid tissue (not recorded which). These receptors were taken from an adult man with Graves' hyperthyroidism.

This clonotype was counted only a few times. As DNA, the CDR3 is TGCAGTGCTAGAGATCTGGGACTAGCGGGAGTAAACACCGGGGAGCTGTTTTTT. Amino acid sequence: CSARDLGLAGVNTGELFF. The J gene is TRBJ2-2, the V gene TRBV20-1; the match to TRBD2 covers 14 bases. Germline CDR1 reads DFQATT; CDR2 reads SNEGSKA (reference sequence). The V gene end was trimmed by 0 bases and the J gene end by 2 bases; junction bases not matched to a gene: 5. The CDR3 consists of 18 residues.

This clonotype was detected many times. This chain's CDR3 is CASERESTYEQYF. In nucleotides, the CDR3 is TGTGCCAGCGAGCGGGAGAGCACCTACGAGCAGTACTTC. The rearrangement links TRBV2 to TRBJ2-7; TRBD2 aligns across 8 bases. CDR3 size: 13 residues. The trim removed 8 bases at V and 2 bases at J, leaving 5 bases unmatched. Germline V gene data show CDR1 as SNHLY and CDR2 as FYNNEI. Supplemented by reference TRBV2 and TRBJ2-7, the full variable domain reads EPEVTQTPSHQVTQMGQEVILRCVPISNHLYFYWYRQILGQKVEFLVSFYNNEISEKSEIFDDQFSVERPDGSNFTLKIRSTKLEDSAMYFCASERESTYEQYFGPGTRLTVT.

This clonotype occurred many times. This chain connects TRBV7-2 to TRBJ2-7; 7 positions agree with TRBD2. The CDR3 totals 13 residues. CDR1 and CDR2 from the germline V gene are SGHTA and FQGNSA. Unmatched junction bases numbered 5, after V lost 6 bases and J lost 3 bases. CDR3 in DNA: TGTGCCAGCAGTTTCGGGGGGAACTACGAGCAGTACTTC. Translation: CASSFGGNYEQYF.

The chain combines TRBV11-2 with TRBJ1-3; a weak D match, TRBD1 (5 bases). Germline V gene sequence: CDR1 SGHAT, CDR2 FQNNGV. This CDR3 has 14 residues. The V gene lost 2 bases and the J gene lost 2 bases, with 7 bases spanning the gap. CDR3 nucleotide sequence: TGTGCCAGCAGCTTACCCAGGGCTGGAAACACCATATATTTT. As protein: CASSLPRAGNTIYF.

The chain has TRBV28 and TRBJ2-7; no firm D call. The CDR3 totals 12 residues. V lost 6 bases, J lost 9 bases, and 15 bases lay in between. The V gene's germline CDR1 is MDHEN and CDR2 SYDVKM. CDR3 residues: CASSQDRTSQYF. As DNA, the CDR3 is TGTGCCAGCAGCCAAGATCGGACCTCGCAGTACTTC.

This clonotype was detected many times. This chain joins TRBV11-2 and TRBJ1-4, with D perhaps TRBD1 (6 bases). The CDR3 has 15 amino acids. Between the trimmed V and J ends, which lost 1 base and 5 bases, there was a span of 11 bases. Germline V gene sequence: CDR1 SGHAT, CDR2 FQNNGV. The CDR3 bases are TGTGCCAGCAGCTTAGCTGGGACACAGAATGAAAAACTGTTTTTT. It translates to CASSLAGTQNEKLFF.

There are many counts of this clonotype. The chain links TRBV14 to TRBJ2-7; no reliable D call. Trimming left V 3 bases short and J 4 bases short, with 7 bases between. The CDR3 covers 12 residues. Germline V CDR1 and CDR2: SGHDN, FVKESK. The CDR3 region is CASSQETYEQYF. CDR3 sequence (DNA): TGTGCCAGCAGCCAGGAGACGTACGAGCAGTACTTC.

A note on this clonotype: The DNA is left out, because the CDR3 cannot be placed on it with certainty; the CDR3 is given as TCRdb lists it. This chain connects TRBV29-1 to TRBJ2-6; TRBD2, the D gene given by the table, was not confirmed from the DNA. The CDR3 spans 10 amino acids, including both terminal residues. CDR1 SQVTM and CDR2 ANQGSEA come from the germline V gene. The CDR3 here is CSVARGTEAF.

This clonotype came up many times. The V call is TRBV15, the J call TRBJ2-7; the D gene is possibly TRBD1 (7 bases). The CDR3 contains 16 residues. Germline V gives CDR1 LNHNV, CDR2 YYDKDF (reference sequence). The V gene lost 4 bases and the J gene lost 2 bases, with 18 bases spanning the gap. This CDR3 is CATSTGRTGGAYEQYF. As DNA, the CDR3 is TGTGCCACCAGCACCGGCCGGACAGGAGGGGCCTACGAGCAGTACTTC.

The CDR3 sequence is CASSSPAGQTNSPLHF. DNA of the CDR3: TGTGCCAGCAGCTCTCCTGCGGGACAGACTAATTCACCCCTCCACTTT. The gene calls are TRBV12-3 or TRBV12-4 and TRBJ1-6, with 7 nucleotides matching TRBD1. This CDR3 is 16 amino acids long. V dropped 6 bases and J dropped 6; count of bases not matched to a gene: 11.

This clonotype came up many times. This chain links TRBV24-1 with TRBJ2-2, with 8 bases aligning to TRBD1. The trim removed 4 bases at V and 6 bases at J, leaving 3 bases unmatched. CDR1 is KGHDR and CDR2 is SFDVKD in the germline V gene. The CDR3 runs 14 residues. The DNA for the CDR3 is TGTGCCACCAGTGACCCGACAGGGGCCGGGGAGCTGTTTTTT. It encodes CATSDPTGAGELFF.